This entry lists 2 T cell receptor beta chains sequenced from one sample in a study of T-cell reconstitution after alpha-beta-depleted transplantation in children. Unique molecular identifiers tagged the TCRbeta library. A single record per CDR3 protein comes from TCRdb applying MiXCR to the PCR reads. The sample contains 250,000 to 300,000 distinct CDR3 sequences, 11% of which appear only once. The sample consisted of peripheral blood, taken 180 days after TCRalphabeta/CD19-depleted stem cell transplant. The receptor set was obtained from a male patient between 2 and 15 years old who had a stem cell transplant for chronic granulomatous disease, so the T cells may come from the graft donor.

This clonotype has a count of ten or more. The gene calls are TRBV7-2 and TRBJ2-3, with 7 bases lining up with TRBD2. The germline V gene has CDR1 SGHTA and CDR2 FQGNSA. V was pared by 2 bases and J by 2 bases, with 25 bases of the junction left unmatched. The CDR3 has 22 residues. The CDR3 here is CASSLFTDLGAGPLTDTDTQYF. CDR3 bases: TGTGCCAGCAGCTTATTTACCGATTTAGGAGCGGGGCCCCTGACCGACACAGATACGCAGTATTTT. The full variable domain, rest sourced from reference TRBV7-2 and TRBJ2-3, is GAGVSQSPSNKVTEKGKDVELRCDPISGHTALYWYRQSLGQGLEFLIYFQGNSAPDKSGLPSDRFSAERTGGSVSTLTIQRTQQEDSAVYLCASSLFTDLGAGPLTDTDTQYFGPGTRLTVL.

At least ten counts were recorded for this clonotype. At one end the junction does not follow the germline gene, possibly because of a read error. The V and J genes are TRBV7-8 and TRBJ2-1, with TRBD2 identical over 10 bases. Looked up from germline, CDR1 is SGHVS and CDR2 is FQNEAQ. The CDR3 totals 12 residues. The CDR3 reads CASSPKTSGQTF. CDR3 nucleotides: TGTGCCAGCAGCCCGAAGACTAGCGGGCAAACCTTC.